This T cell receptor (beta chain) was sequenced for a study of blood T cell repertoires in COVID-19. Study as a whole: The United States, Italy and Spain supplied acute and convalescent COVID-19 samples.

V was trimmed by 8 bases and J by 7 bases, leaving 17 bases between them. The CDR3 is made up of 13 amino acids. Germline-derived CDR1 and CDR2 are MNHEY and SVGAGI. Profiling relied on immunoSEQ multiplex PCR, and the TCRdb table lists in-frame clones only, not all of them. The sample has roughly 100,000 clones; around nine tenths are singletons. The genes are TRBV6-5 and TRBJ1-2, with a tentative D call TRBD1 (6 bases). Sample: peripheral blood. The source is a man in his fifties in a cohort sampled during active COVID-19. CDR3 DNA: TGTGCCAGCTCAAGGGGGACGGAGCCTGGCTACACCTTC. Translating it yields CASSRGTEPGYTF.